Each of the 9 T cell receptor beta chains below was sequenced from the same sample in a study of Ad26.COV2.S vaccination and SARS-CoV-2 variants (dated by TCRdb to the early 2020s). The treatment or condition tag for this specimen amounts to: around 19 received Ad26.COV2.S at low or high dose, single or two shots; a few received placebo; per-sample allocation not given. Repertoires of vaccine and placebo recipients were sequenced from samples collected on day 63 after the first injection. Libraries came from the immunoSEQ multiplex PCR assay. TCRdb mirrors the immuneACCESS table, restricted to in-frame sequences. Some clones are absent from its copies; in checked studies, under half trace to an unresolved V gene, and the reason for the others is unknown. A total of some 500,000 clones appear in this sample, about 88% of them only once. The ten biggest clones cover approximately 2.5% of the sample.

The sample consisted of peripheral blood, taken in a trial of Ad26.COV2.S vaccine versus placebo. Receptors were obtained from a person between 18 and 59 years old who received the Ad26.COV2.S COVID-19 vaccine or a placebo.

The chain uses TRBV11-3 and TRBJ2-7, with a possible D match to TRBD2 (6 bases). The V gene lost 3 bases and the J gene lost 6 bases, with 15 bases spanning the gap. The CDR3 totals 14 residues. CDR1 is SGHNT, CDR2 YENEEA, per germline. The CDR3: CASSFRDSRGEQYV. CDR3 DNA: TGTGCCAGCAGCTTTCGGGACTCACGGGGCGAGCAGTACGTC.

This clone was seen once. The genes are TRBV6-5 and TRBJ1-2; TRBD1 is a possible D gene (6 bases). V lost 7 bases, J lost 7 bases, and 16 bases lay in between. This CDR3 spans 13 amino acids. CDR1 is MNHEY and CDR2 is SVGAGI in the germline V gene. CDR3 DNA sequence: TGTGCCAGCAATCCGGTCAGGGGTGGTGGCTACACCTTC. Encoded protein: CASNPVRGGGYTF.

This chain connects TRBV11-2 to TRBJ2-4; 10 nucleotides line up with TRBD2. V lost 6 bases to trimming and J lost 8 bases; unmatched junction nucleotides: 10. CDR1 is SGHAT and CDR2 is FQNNGV in the germline V gene. CDR3 length equals 15 residues. The CDR3 DNA is TGTGCCAGCAGACGGACTAGCGGCGAAGGCCACATTCAGTACTTC. Translated: CASRRTSGEGHIQYF. The variable domain in full, with the rest retrieved from reference TRBV11-2 and TRBJ2-4, is EAGVAQSPRYKIIEKRQSVAFWCNPISGHATLYWYQQILGQGPKLLIQFQNNGVVDDSQLPKDRFSAERLKGVDSTLKIQPAKLEDSAVYLCASRRTSGEGHIQYFGAGTRLSVL.

J is TRBJ2-1 and V is TRBV7-6; D could derive from TRBD1 or TRBD2 (6 bases each). Germline-derived CDR1 and CDR2 are SGHVS and FNYEAQ. This CDR3 region has 16 residues. V lost 5 bases, J lost 3 bases, and 17 bases lay in between. CDR3 bases: TGTGCCAGCAGCCCGGAGCCTGGGGGGCTCTACAATGAGCAGTTCTTC. As protein: CASSPEPGGLYNEQFF.

The rearrangement joins TRBV5-1 to TRBJ2-5, with 10 bases that match TRBD1. This CDR3 region has 14 residues. In germline, CDR1 is SGHRS, CDR2 YFSETQ. The junction had 2 bases not matched to a gene; V was cut back by 4 bases and J by 2 bases. CDR3 nucleotides: TGCGCCAGCAGCGGACAGGGGGTACAAGAGACCCAGTACTTC. This translates into CASSGQGVQETQYF.

V is TRBV11-3 and J is TRBJ1-1; D gene unclear. Deletions cut 3 bases from V and 11 bases from J, with 13 bases between. The CDR3 spans 12 residues. From germline, CDR1 is SGHNT and CDR2 YENEEA. CDR3 sequence (DNA): TGTGCCAGCAGCTTTCGGGTTCCCCCGGCTTTCTTT. Translation: CASSFRVPPAFF.

V is TRBV7-2 and J is TRBJ1-6, with D maybe TRBD1 (5 bases). The germline CDR1 and CDR2 sequences are SGHTA and FQGNSA. Trimming took off 3 bases at V and 9 bases at J, with 9 bases between the two ends. The CDR3 totals 13 residues. CDR3 nucleotides: TGTGCCAGCAGCTTGGCAGGGCCTTCACCCCTCCACTTT. Its protein is CASSLAGPSPLHF.

V and J are TRBV2 and TRBJ1-5; no clear D. V was pared by 6 bases and J by 3 bases, with 15 bases between. The CDR3 sequence is 15 residues long. Germline V gene lookup returns CDR1 SNHLY and CDR2 FYNNEI. The CDR3 coding sequence is TGTGCCAGCAGAGGCTTGGGGTTCGTCAATCAGCCCCAGCATTTT. Its protein product is CASRGLGFVNQPQHF.

The V gene is TRBV12-3 or TRBV12-4, the J gene TRBJ2-3, with 8 bases fitting TRBD2. The CDR3 covers 13 residues. V gave up 2 bases and J gave up 5 bases; unmatched junction bases: 0. The CDR3 nucleotides read TGTGCCAGCAGTTTAACTAGCGGAGATACGCAGTATTTT. Amino acid sequence: CASSLTSGDTQYF.